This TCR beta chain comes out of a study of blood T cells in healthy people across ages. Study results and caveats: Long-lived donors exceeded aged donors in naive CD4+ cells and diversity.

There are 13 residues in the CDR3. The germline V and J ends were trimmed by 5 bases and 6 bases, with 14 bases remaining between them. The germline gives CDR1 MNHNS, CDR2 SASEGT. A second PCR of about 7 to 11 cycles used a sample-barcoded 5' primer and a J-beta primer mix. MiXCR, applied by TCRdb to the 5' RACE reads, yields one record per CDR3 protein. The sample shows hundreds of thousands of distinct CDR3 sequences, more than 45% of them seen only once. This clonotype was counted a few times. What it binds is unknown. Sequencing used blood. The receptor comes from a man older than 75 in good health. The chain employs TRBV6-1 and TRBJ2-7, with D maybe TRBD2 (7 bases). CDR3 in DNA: TGTGCCAGCAGTCCGAGAGGGGGGGCCGAGCAGTACTTC. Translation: CASSPRGGAEQYF.